The clone carrying this T cell receptor (beta chain) occurred a few times. Antigen specificity is unknown. These data belong to a study of vaccination and CD4 T cells after COVID-19. Whole-study context: The authors exposed cells to overlapping spike peptides derived from SARS-CoV-2, HCoV-NL63, HCoV-OC43 and HCoV-229E. Study conclusions and caveats: Relatively few convalescent patients and no early post-infection timepoints were analyzed. Although the median of SARS-CoV-2-reactive clonotypes rose from about 20 to 38, the change was not significant.

Cultured CD4+ T cells had their DNA profiled by the Oncomine TCR Beta short-read assay. One entry per CDR3 protein results from TCRdb running MiXCR on the PCR reads. The profile shows approximately 21,000 distinct CDR3 sequences, around a quarter of them singletons. The J segment lost 5 bases and the V segment lost 8 bases, leaving 10 bases of the junction unmatched. CDR1 and CDR2 from the germline V gene are MNHEY and SVGEGT. The CDR3 sequence is 16 residues long. Noted treatment: roughly ten-day PBMC culture with coronavirus spike peptide pools or control peptides (ViraFEST assay). This receptor was obtained from a human donor with COVID-19. The material sequenced was cultured CD4+ T cells from blood. The chain uses TRBV6-2 or TRBV6-3 and TRBJ2-2; the match to TRBD1 covers 11 bases. CDR3 loop: CASGQPGQGVTGELFF. The CDR3 DNA reads TGTGCCAGCGGACAACCGGGACAGGGGGTTACCGGGGAGCTGTTTTTT.